A selection of T cell receptor beta chains follows, all from one sample in a study of memory CD4+ T cells and cytomegalovirus serostatus. Here immunoSEQ multiplex PCR was the method, and the copy in TCRdb shows in-frame clones only, minus some. The sample consists of 35,000 to 50,000 clones, 75% to 85% of them appearing once. Sequenced sample: memory CD4+ T cells from blood. All receptors come from an adult in good health and CMV-seronegative. Each CDR3 is given with its conserved first and last residue. The order of the fields is V gene, clone size, D gene, J gene, CDR3 DNA, CDR3 protein. A D gene is named only where the DNA matches it firmly. The size entry is marked missing in some rows and otherwise reads once, few, many or a size class.

v_call: TRBV11-2; clone_size: NA; d_call: NA; j_call: TRBJ2-7; cdr3_nt: TGTGCCAGCAGCTTCAGGGGAGACGAGCAGTACTTC; cdr3_aa: CASSFRGDEQYF
v_call: TRBV18; clone_size: NA; d_call: NA; j_call: TRBJ2-1; cdr3_nt: TGTGCCAGCTCACCCATTCAGTTCGGTAGCAATGAGCAGTTCTTC; cdr3_aa: CASSPIQFGSNEQFF
v_call: TRBV20-1; clone_size: NA; d_call: NA; j_call: TRBJ1-1; cdr3_nt: TGCAGTGCCTCGACTCAGTCCGTGGCTTTCTTT; cdr3_aa: CSASTQSVAFF
v_call: TRBV6-5; clone_size: NA; d_call: NA; j_call: TRBJ2-2; cdr3_nt: TGTGCCAGCAGTTACGGGGGAAACACCGGGGAGCTGTTTTTT; cdr3_aa: CASSYGGNTGELFF
v_call: TRBV30; clone_size: NA; d_call: NA; j_call: TRBJ2-1; cdr3_nt: TGTGCCTGGAGGAGTGGATCCTACAATGAGCAGTTCTTC; cdr3_aa: CAWRSGSYNEQFF
v_call: TRBV11-2; clone_size: NA; d_call: NA; j_call: TRBJ2-2; cdr3_nt: TGTGCCAGCAGCTTGACACAAACCGGGGAGCTGTTTTTT; cdr3_aa: CASSLTQTGELFF
v_call: TRBV29-1; clone_size: few; d_call: NA; j_call: TRBJ2-5; cdr3_nt: TGCAGCGTTTTAGGGGAAGGAGAGACCCAGTACTTC; cdr3_aa: CSVLGEGETQYF
v_call: TRBV7-2; clone_size: NA; d_call: TRBD1; j_call: TRBJ1-4; cdr3_nt: TGTGCCAGCAGCCTCGACAGGGGGCCTGAAAAACTGTTTTTT; cdr3_aa: CASSLDRGPEKLFF
v_call: TRBV19; clone_size: NA; d_call: NA; j_call: TRBJ2-6; cdr3_nt: TGTGCCAGTAGTATTCGCTCTGGGGCCAACGTCCTGACTTTC; cdr3_aa: CASSIRSGANVLTF
v_call: TRBV30; clone_size: NA; d_call: NA; j_call: TRBJ2-3; cdr3_nt: TGTGCCTGGAGTGTAGGTAGCCCCACAGATACGCAGTATTTT; cdr3_aa: CAWSVGSPTDTQYF
v_call: TRBV6-6; clone_size: NA; d_call: TRBD1; j_call: TRBJ2-7; cdr3_nt: TGTGCCAGCAGACGCGGACAGGGGGCACTCTCCTACGAGCAGTACTTC; cdr3_aa: CASRRGQGALSYEQYF
v_call: TRBV6-5; clone_size: NA; d_call: TRBD2; j_call: TRBJ2-3; cdr3_nt: TGTGCCAGCAGTAGCGGGACTGGCACAGATACGCAGTATTTT; cdr3_aa: CASSSGTGTDTQYF
v_call: TRBV7-9; clone_size: NA; d_call: NA; j_call: TRBJ1-1; cdr3_nt: TGTGCCAGCAGCTTAGCCAGGCCTGAAGCTTTCTTT; cdr3_aa: CASSLARPEAFF
v_call: TRBV5-5; clone_size: NA; d_call: NA; j_call: TRBJ2-1; cdr3_nt: TGTGCCAGCAGCTTGTCGCAGAGCTCCTACAATGAGCAGTTCTTC; cdr3_aa: CASSLSQSSYNEQFF
v_call: TRBV5-1; clone_size: NA; d_call: TRBD2; j_call: TRBJ2-3; cdr3_nt: TGCGCCAGCAGGAGGACTAGCGGCAGCACAGATACGCAGTATTTT; cdr3_aa: CASRRTSGSTDTQYF
v_call: TRBV19; clone_size: NA; d_call: NA; j_call: TRBJ2-1; cdr3_nt: TGTGCCAGTAGTATCGACAGGTATTCTTTCCGGGCCTACAATGAGCAGTTCTTC; cdr3_aa: CASSIDRYSFRAYNEQFF
v_call: TRBV11-2; clone_size: NA; d_call: NA; j_call: TRBJ2-1; cdr3_nt: TGTGCCAGCAGCCCCGAGCGGGTTTGGGATGAGCAGTTCTTC; cdr3_aa: CASSPERVWDEQFF
v_call: TRBV5-1; clone_size: NA; d_call: NA; j_call: TRBJ1-2; cdr3_nt: TGCGCCAGCAGCTTGACCTCAACTAACTATGGCTACACCTTC; cdr3_aa: CASSLTSTNYGYTF
v_call: TRBV6-6; clone_size: NA; d_call: NA; j_call: TRBJ1-3; cdr3_nt: TGTGCCAGCAGTTCGGTCTCTGGAAACACCATATATTTT; cdr3_aa: CASSSVSGNTIYF
v_call: TRBV6-1; clone_size: NA; d_call: NA; j_call: TRBJ2-4; cdr3_nt: TGTGCCAGCAGTGAATCGCAGGGGGCCAAAAACATTCAGTACTTC; cdr3_aa: CASSESQGAKNIQYF
v_call: TRBV11-2; clone_size: NA; d_call: NA; j_call: TRBJ1-1; cdr3_nt: TGTGCCAGCAGCCAAAACAGGGTCTCGACATCTGAAGCTTTCTTT; cdr3_aa: CASSQNRVSTSEAFF
v_call: TRBV6-6; clone_size: NA; d_call: TRBD1; j_call: TRBJ1-5; cdr3_nt: TGTGCCAGCAGAACAGGGGAAAATCAGCCCCAGCATTTT; cdr3_aa: CASRTGENQPQHF
v_call: TRBV11-3; clone_size: NA; d_call: NA; j_call: TRBJ2-1; cdr3_nt: TGTGCCAGCAGCTTAAATCAAGCCTACAATGAGCAGTTCTTC; cdr3_aa: CASSLNQAYNEQFF
v_call: TRBV19; clone_size: NA; d_call: TRBD1; j_call: TRBJ1-5; cdr3_nt: TGTGCCAGTGCGAGGGACAGAAATCAGCCCCAGCATTTT; cdr3_aa: CASARDRNQPQHF
v_call: TRBV6-4; clone_size: NA; d_call: TRBD1; j_call: TRBJ2-1; cdr3_nt: TGTGCCAGCAGTGCTCAGGGACAGGGAGAGCAGTTCTTC; cdr3_aa: CASSAQGQGEQFF
v_call: TRBV14; clone_size: NA; d_call: NA; j_call: TRBJ2-7; cdr3_nt: TGTGCCAGCAGCCAAGGACACTACGAGCAGTACTTC; cdr3_aa: CASSQGHYEQYF
v_call: TRBV15; clone_size: NA; d_call: NA; j_call: TRBJ2-1; cdr3_nt: TGTGCCACCAGCAGAAAAGCGGGTACCTCCTACAATGAGCAGTTCTTC; cdr3_aa: CATSRKAGTSYNEQFF
v_call: TRBV28; clone_size: NA; d_call: TRBD1; j_call: TRBJ1-5; cdr3_nt: TGTGCCAGCAGCACACCATACCGGGACAGGGGAGTTGAGGATCAGCCCCAGCATTTT; cdr3_aa: CASSTPYRDRGVEDQPQHF
v_call: TRBV4-3; clone_size: few; d_call: NA; j_call: TRBJ1-3; cdr3_nt: TGCGCCAGCAGCCCGAGAAGGGATTTT; cdr3_aa: CASSPRRDF
v_call: TRBV7-2; clone_size: NA; d_call: TRBD2; j_call: TRBJ2-5; cdr3_nt: TGTGCCAGCAGCTTATTGACTAGCGAGACCCAGTACTTC; cdr3_aa: CASSLLTSETQYF
v_call: TRBV6-5; clone_size: NA; d_call: NA; j_call: TRBJ2-5; cdr3_nt: TGTGCCAGCAGGCGGGCAGCGGAAACAAAGACCCAGTACTTC; cdr3_aa: CASRRAAETKTQYF
v_call: TRBV5-1; clone_size: once; d_call: TRBD2; j_call: TRBJ2-3; cdr3_nt: TGCGCCAGCAGCGGGAGGGCCGGAGATACGCAGTATTTT; cdr3_aa: CASSGRAGDTQYF
v_call: TRBV4-3; clone_size: NA; d_call: NA; j_call: TRBJ2-2; cdr3_nt: TGCGCCAGCAGCCGCCTCTCAGCGAACACCGGGGAGCTGTTTTTT; cdr3_aa: CASSRLSANTGELFF
v_call: TRBV2; clone_size: NA; d_call: NA; j_call: TRBJ1-4; cdr3_nt: TGTGCCAGCAGTGATGTGTTGGGGGAAAAACTGTTTTTT; cdr3_aa: CASSDVLGEKLFF
v_call: TRBV28; clone_size: NA; d_call: NA; j_call: TRBJ2-7; cdr3_nt: TGTGCCAGCAGTCCGCAAGCTACCTACGAGCAGTACTTC; cdr3_aa: CASSPQATYEQYF